This T cell receptor (beta chain) was found in a study of radiation and T cells in renal cell carcinoma. The time point is: blood 2 weeks post-SBRT. Described treatment: 15 Gy SBRT to primary tumor, nephrectomy 4 weeks later. With V trimmed by 5 bases and J by 0 bases, 11 bases remained unmatched. The CDR3 contains 18 residues. Germline V gives CDR1 MGHRA, CDR2 YSYEKL. Clones were sequenced by immunoSEQ multiplex PCR, and TCRdb holds only the in-frame ones, with some missing. The repertoire has around 130,000 clones, more than 70% of them found once; the top ten carry 5.8%. Sequenced here: blood, sampled from a patient whose treatment included radiotherapy and nephrectomy. The source is a woman in her 70s with renal cell carcinoma. The chain links TRBV4-1 to TRBJ2-7; TRBD2 matches 12 bases. CDR3 DNA sequence: TGCGCCAGCAGCAGTCGGACTAGCGGGGCCCCCGTCTCCTACGAGCAGTACTTC. Its translation is CASSSRTSGAPVSYEQYF.